This TCR beta chain was found in a study of cytomegalovirus exposure and HLA in healthy donors. The CDR3 loop spans 15 amino acids. Germline assignment: CDR1 SGHNT and CDR2 YYREEE (reference sequence). Trimming cost V 5 bases and J 1 base; bases outside gene matches: 7. There were likely unrecorded immune exposures, though donors were nominally healthy when sampled. With 60 Vbeta and 13 Jbeta primers, the PCR was carried out. Original analysis: Unique TCR beta chains numbered around 80 million in a later analysis, with some 9.9 million shared. Generated by immunoSEQ multiplex PCR, the TCRdb table keeps only in-frame clones and is missing some. V, J and clone size reflect that table, while D and trimming were determined from the DNA. This sample has around 150,000 clones, with over 60% found just once. To note about this clone: Its antigen is still unknown.

Study observations and caveats: Most observed TCR sequences were rare, whereas some public TCRs were detected in many donors.

The chain combines TRBV5-4 with TRBJ1-1; 8 positions agree with TRBD1. The receptor's source is a man aged 40-49 years in good health and CMV-seronegative. The sample taken for sequencing was PBMCs. The CDR3 loop reads CASRRETGENTEAFF. Written as DNA, the CDR3 is TGTGCCAGCAGGAGAGAGACAGGGGAGAACACTGAAGCTTTCTTT.